The 20 T cell receptor beta chains reported below all come from one sample, sequenced in a study of cytomegalovirus exposure and HLA in healthy donors. Researchers ran the PCR with 60 Vbeta and 13 Jbeta primers. TCRdb keeps only in-frame clones here, not all; method: immunoSEQ multiplex PCR. Among around 190,000 clones listed, over 60% were seen once. The sample comprised PBMCs. The origin of the receptors is a man aged 40-49 years in good health and CMV-seronegative.

The chain joins TRBV6-6 to TRBJ1-5; the D gene is possibly TRBD1 (6 bases). Germline lookup yields CDR1 MNHNY and CDR2 SVGAGI (reference sequence). Trimming stripped 6 bases from V and 0 bases from J, with 15 bases between. The CDR3 runs 16 residues. The CDR3 protein is CASSPGQFYSNQPQHF. DNA for the CDR3: TGTGCCAGCAGCCCAGGACAGTTCTATAGCAATCAGCCCCAGCATTTT.

Comment on this clone: The sample has other DNA sequences that encode this CDR3 too. This CDR3 reads CASRDRTYEQYF. CDR3 in DNA: TGTGCCAGCCGGGACAGGACCTACGAGCAGTACTTC. The rearrangement uses TRBV19 and TRBJ2-7; 8 bases are a match to TRBD1. V dropped 9 bases and J dropped 2; count of bases not matched to a gene: 3. Germline V gives CDR1 LNHDA, CDR2 SQIVND (reference sequence). This CDR3 has 12 residues.

The rearrangement links TRBV10-3 to TRBJ1-5; a weak D match, TRBD1 (5 bases). The CDR3 extends over 14 amino acids. Trimming pared 2 bases from V and 5 bases from J, leaving 10 bases between. The germline CDR1 and CDR2 sequences are ENHRY and SYGVKD. The CDR3 region has the DNA TGTGCCATCAGTGAGGCAGTCAGGGATCAGCCCCAGCATTTT. As protein: CAISEAVRDQPQHF.

This chain uses TRBV2 with TRBJ2-7; 7 positions agree with TRBD1. With V trimmed by 7 bases and J by 0 bases, 6 bases remained unmatched. This CDR3 region has 14 residues. Per germline, CDR1 SNHLY and CDR2 FYNNEI. The chain's CDR3 is CASTLDRSSYEQYF. The CDR3 nucleotides are TGTGCCAGCACTCTGGACAGGAGCTCCTACGAGCAGTACTTC.

This sequence joins TRBV2 and TRBJ1-5, with 9 bases matching TRBD1. The CDR3 is 14 amino acids. V lost 6 bases and J lost 7; bases outside the gene matches: 7. Germline V gene sequence: CDR1 SNHLY, CDR2 FYNNEI. CDR3 residues: CASSLGQGKQPQHF. The CDR3 nucleotides are TGTGCCAGCAGCCTGGGACAGGGAAAACAGCCCCAGCATTTT.

The rearrangement uses TRBV5-6 and TRBJ1-4; 11 bases align to TRBD1. J gave up 2 bases and V 2 bases, and 5 bases lay outside the gene matches. From germline, CDR1 is SGHDT and CDR2 YYEEEE. This CDR3 has 17 amino acids. CDR3 coding DNA: TGTGCCAGCAGCTTTGGACGGACAGGGGGCACTAATGAAAAACTGTTTTTT. Amino acid sequence: CASSFGRTGGTNEKLFF. The variable domain in full, with the rest retrieved from reference TRBV5-6 and TRBJ1-4, is DAGVTQSPTHLIKTRGQQVTLRCSPKSGHDTVSWYQQALGQGPQFIFQYYEEEERQRGNFPDRFSGHQFPNYSSELNVNALLLGDSALYLCASSFGRTGGTNEKLFFGSGTQLSVL.

The chain uses TRBV27 and TRBJ1-6, with TRBD1 matching 8 bases. V lost 6 bases and J lost 11; bases outside the gene matches: 9. Germline CDR1 and CDR2: MNHEY and SMNVEV (reference sequence). This CDR3 is built from 14 residues. The CDR3 reads CASRSDREGTPLHF. The DNA of the CDR3 is TGTGCCAGCAGATCGGACAGGGAAGGGACACCCCTCCACTTT.

This sequence joins TRBV19 and TRBJ2-5; 8 bases map to TRBD2. The DNA end is a closer match to TRBJ2-7, so the J assignment may be wrong. The V gene's germline CDR1 is LNHDA and CDR2 SQIVND (reference sequence). This CDR3 is built from 14 residues. The CDR3 protein is CASSIGGLAYEQYF. The CDR3 bases are TGTGCCAGTAGTATAGGGGGACTAGCCTACGAGCAGTACTTC.

The chain has TRBV29-1 and TRBJ1-1, with D tentatively TRBD1 (5 bases). Trimming cost V 2 bases and J 11 bases, with 18 bases left between them. In germline, CDR1 is SQVTM, CDR2 ANQGSEA. This CDR3 is built from 13 residues. CDR3 DNA: TGCAGCGTTGAAAACAGGCAATCCCGTGGGGCTTTCTTT. The encoded protein is CSVENRQSRGAFF.

The V and J genes are TRBV27 and TRBJ2-2, with D possibly being TRBD2 (6 bases). V shed 8 bases and J shed 3 bases, with 13 bases lying between them. CDR3 length: 14 residues. CDR1 is MNHEY, CDR2 SMNVEV, per germline (reference sequence). CDR3 DNA: TGTGCCAGCTCGCGGGGAGGCTACACCGGGGAGCTGTTTTTT. Translating gives CASSRGGYTGELFF.

The genes are TRBV18 and TRBJ1-1; tentatively, D is TRBD1 (6 bases). Germline CDR1 KGHSH, CDR2 LQKENI. Trimming pared 7 bases from V and 1 base from J, leaving 13 bases between. The CDR3 has 14 amino acids. The CDR3 sequence: CASFPTGPNTEAFF. CDR3 coding DNA: TGTGCCAGCTTCCCGACAGGTCCGAACACTGAAGCTTTCTTT.

The chain has TRBV4-1 and TRBJ2-7; TRBD2 matches at 14 bases. The CDR3 consists of 17 residues. CDR1 is MGHRA, CDR2 YSYEKL, per germline. V dropped 4 bases and J dropped 0; count of bases not matched to a gene: 5. CDR3 protein: CASSPGLAGGASYEQYF. The CDR3 coding sequence is TGCGCCAGCAGCCCTGGACTAGCGGGAGGAGCCTCCTACGAGCAGTACTTC.

The J gene is TRBJ2-7, the V gene TRBV9, with 7 bases identical to TRBD2. With V trimmed by 1 base and J by 3 bases, 4 bases remained unmatched. The CDR3 contains 14 residues. Germline CDR1 reads SGDLS; CDR2 reads YYNGEE. The CDR3, as DNA: TGTGCCAGCAGCGTAACCGGGGGGATCTACGAGCAGTACTTC. Protein: CASSVTGGIYEQYF. Combining the CDR3 with reference TRBV9 and TRBJ2-7 gives the whole variable domain DSGVTQTPKHLITATGQRVTLRCSPRSGDLSVYWYQQSLDQGLQFLIQYYNGEERAKGNILERFSAQQFPDLHSELNLSSLELGDSALYFCASSVTGGIYEQYFGPGTRLTVT.

This chain connects TRBV4-1 to TRBJ1-2; the match to TRBD1 covers 8 bases. CDR3 length: 14 amino acids. The trim removed 1 base at V and 8 bases at J, leaving 6 bases unmatched. Germline-derived CDR1 and CDR2 are MGHRA and YSYEKL. CDR3 protein: CASSQVRGPEGYTF. Written as DNA, the CDR3 is TGCGCCAGCAGCCAAGTCAGGGGGCCCGAGGGCTACACCTTC.

This clone was detected a few times. The rearrangement links TRBV6-6 to TRBJ1-1; D gene uncertain. There are 15 residues in the CDR3. Germline lookup yields CDR1 MNHNY and CDR2 SVGAGI (reference sequence). V dropped 7 bases and J dropped 0 bases, with 15 bases sitting between them. The CDR3 loop is CASIPTENLNTEAFF. In DNA, the CDR3 is TGTGCCAGCATTCCGACGGAGAACCTGAACACTGAAGCTTTCTTT.

V gene TRBV6-6 combines with J gene TRBJ2-7; maybe TRBD1 (6 bases). This CDR3 has 15 amino acids. The ends were cut back, 4 bases at V and 0 bases at J, with 13 bases in the middle. CDR1 is MNHNY and CDR2 is SVGAGI in the germline V gene (reference sequence). DNA of the CDR3: TGTGCCAGCAGTTTGGGGACACAGAGCTCCTACGAGCAGTACTTC. This sequence encodes CASSLGTQSSYEQYF.

This chain connects TRBV7-2 to TRBJ2-1; a weak D match, TRBD1 (5 bases). This CDR3 spans 15 amino acids. Trimming left V 0 bases short and J 4 bases short, with 10 bases between. Germline V CDR1 and CDR2: SGHTA, FQGNSA. The CDR3 spells CASSLAADIYNEQFF. The DNA for the CDR3 is TGTGCCAGCAGCTTAGCCGCGGACATATACAATGAGCAGTTCTTC.

The rearrangement uses TRBV11-3 and TRBJ1-1, with TRBD1 identical over 7 bases. The CDR3 has 15 amino acids. Per germline, CDR1 SGHNT and CDR2 YENEEA. The ends lost 5 bases at V and 2 bases at J; junction bases unmatched: 8. CDR3 sequence (DNA): TGTGCCAGCAGCCCCGCGACAGGGTTAAACACTGAAGCTTTCTTT. As protein: CASSPATGLNTEAFF.

V is TRBV19 and J is TRBJ2-1, with 9 bases fitting TRBD2. The V gene's germline CDR1 is LNHDA and CDR2 SQIVND (reference sequence). The V and J ends lost 6 bases and 5 bases, in that order; junction bases with no gene match: 5. The length of the CDR3 is 14 residues. The CDR3 bases are TGTGCCAGTAGGCGGGAGGGCCTTGACAATGAGCAGTTCTTC. Amino acids: CASRREGLDNEQFF.

This sequence joins TRBV4-3 and TRBJ2-1, with 9 bases matching TRBD2. CDR1 LGHNA and CDR2 YSLEER come from the germline V gene. The CDR3 sequence is 15 residues long. The ends lost 4 bases at V and 2 bases at J; junction bases unmatched: 3. CDR3 sequence (DNA): TGCGCCAGCAGCCTCGCTAGCGGGACCTACAATGAGCAGTTCTTC. Translation gives CASSLASGTYNEQFF.